This T cell receptor (beta chain) was found in a study of glioma-infiltrating T cells after dendritic cell vaccination listed by TCRdb under 2016. As for the study more broadly: Of the approximately 15 glioblastoma patients in the cohort, all drawn from Phase I and II dendritic cell vaccination trials, 9 were newly diagnosed and 6 had recurrent disease. In glioblastoma patients vaccinated with dendritic cells, deep sequencing of TCR beta CDR3 regions served to measure the amount of tumor-infiltrating lymphocytes and to compare repertoires between tumor and blood. The vaccine consisted of monocyte-derived dendritic cells cultured less than nine days with IL-4 and GM-CSF, then pulsed overnight with autologous tumor lysate. Survival after dendritic cell vaccination was correlated with TCR sequencing metrics such as TIL content and the overlap between tumor and blood repertoires. Three intradermal dendritic cell vaccine injections were administered to patients at biweekly intervals in the arm below the axilla. Autologous tumor lysate-pulsed dendritic cell vaccination was administered to the patients between the early 2000s and the early 2010s. What the study reported, not specific to this receptor: Higher estimated pretreatment TIL content predicted longer time to progression and overall survival after dendritic cell vaccination. The cohort was small and heterogeneous, and full blood and tumor sets were available for few patients, with initial-recurrent tumor pairs available for even fewer patients. No direct relationship between TCR clonality and survival was found, suggesting a diverse polyclonal response may matter. The TCR overlap response model with three groups was called speculative and said to need prospective validation.

From its cysteine to its phenylalanine, the CDR3 spans 12 amino acids. CDR3 DNA only is kept here, 36 bases in frame from base 1. CDR1 is given as MNHEY and CDR2 as SMNVEV, both from the germline V gene (reference sequence). Trimming at the junction amounts to 8 bases on V and 6 bases on J, and the germline ends lie 14 bases apart. Read against the paper, the sample's time point label means: after dendritic cell vaccination, including at tumor progression/relapse. Patients were selected on the basis of adequate residual fresh-frozen tumor tissue and more than two years of available survival data. Molecular status otherwise varied across the glioblastoma patients, but none of them carried an isocitrate dehydrogenase mutation. PBMC were collected before vaccination, two weeks after the third vaccination, and at tumor progression if progression occurred. Genomic DNA was extracted with the Qiagen DNeasy Blood extraction Kit.

Of note for this clone: Its antigen specificity is not known. Within one base of it there is no much larger clone, and no base qualities were kept.

TCRB CDR3 regions were amplified from roughly 1.8 ug genomic DNA, or all available DNA if less, using the immunoSEQ assay. Multiplex PCR used 60 forward primers for TCR V beta segments and 13 reverse primers for J beta segments. To estimate the number of reads per starting template, synthetic control templates were added to each sample at limiting dilution. Reads of 87 bp were generated by sequencing on the Illumina HiSeq System. As for the authors' bioinformatics: To remove PCR and sequencing errors, closely related sequences were merged with a nearest neighbor algorithm. TCR overlap was measured as the percentage of unique tumor TCR beta sequences also present in the same patient's peripheral blood. Drawn from immuneACCESS, this table holds only the in-frame rearrangements with V and J called that TCRdb kept. Clones are partly lost; checked studies trace under half to an unresolved V gene and leave the rest unexplained. V, J and clone size are taken as reported in that table, and D and trimming were inferred from the DNA itself. The sample profile shows under 75,000 clones; over 65% of them were found once. The ten largest clones take up roughly 8.8% of the sample.

The TCR was taken from a human donor with glioblastoma. This specimen consisted of blood, obtained after dendritic cell vaccination. The V gene is TRBV27 and the J gene is TRBJ2-7, and perhaps TRBD1 as D gene, on 6 matching bases. The DNA sequence reads TGTGCCAGCGCCTGGACAGCGGCCGAGCAGTACTTC. Its translation is CASAWTAAEQYF.